These 6 T cell receptor beta chains came from one sample sequenced in a study of blood T cell repertoires in COVID-19. The method was immunoSEQ multiplex PCR; TCRdb's version includes in-frame clones alone and lacks a portion of them. The sample has more than 90,000 clones; roughly 85% are singletons. What was sequenced was peripheral blood. The source of these receptors is a man aged 80 or over with acute or convalescent COVID-19.

The J gene is TRBJ1-2, the V gene TRBV7-8, with a weak D call TRBD1 (5 bases). The CDR3 spans 14 residues. The V gene's germline CDR1 is SGHVS and CDR2 FQNEAQ. Trimming pared 3 bases from V and 2 bases from J, leaving 10 bases between. CDR3 protein: CASSFGGMNYGYTF. DNA for the CDR3: TGTGCCAGCAGCTTTGGGGGGATGAACTATGGCTACACCTTC.

This clone is labeled medium-sized. CDR3 coding DNA: TGTGCCACCAGTGACCCAGGGACTAGCAGATACAATGAGCAGTTCTTC. This codes for CATSDPGTSRYNEQFF. V and J are TRBV24-1 and TRBJ2-1; 9 bases agree with TRBD2. Trimming removed 4 bases from V and 4 bases from J; junction bases left unmatched: 7. The CDR3 loop spans 16 amino acids. Germline V lookup: CDR1 KGHDR, CDR2 SFDVKD.

The rearrangement uses TRBV4-1 and TRBJ1-4; 9 bases are a match to TRBD1. Germline V CDR1 and CDR2: MGHRA, YSYEKL. The CDR3 contains 15 residues. Trimming took 4 bases from V and 3 from J; bases not matched to a gene: 3. DNA for the CDR3: TGCGCCAGCAGCCCCGGACAGGGGCCTAATGAAAAACTGTTTTTT. Translated: CASSPGQGPNEKLFF.

The rearrangement joins TRBV6-5 to TRBJ2-3; D gene uncertain. CDR3 length equals 13 residues. Germline V gene lookup returns CDR1 MNHEY and CDR2 SVGAGI. The V and J ends lost 7 bases and 1 base respectively, with 9 bases between them. Written as DNA, the CDR3 is TGTGCCAGCATCCAGGCTGGCACAGATACGCAGTATTTT. Its protein product is CASIQAGTDTQYF.

The J gene is TRBJ2-2, the V gene TRBV19, with a possible D match to TRBD2 (5 bases). The CDR3 is made up of 13 amino acids. Germline V lookup: CDR1 LNHDA, CDR2 SQIVND (reference sequence). Trimming pared 6 bases from V and 5 bases from J, leaving 10 bases between. This chain's CDR3 is CASSRGRTGELFF. CDR3 coding DNA: TGTGCCAGTAGCCGGGGTCGTACCGGGGAGCTGTTTTTT.

The rearrangement links TRBV11-3 to TRBJ1-1; 10 bases agree with TRBD1. The CDR3 sequence is 16 residues long. The trim removed 5 bases at V and 3 bases at J, leaving 9 bases unmatched. The germline V gene has CDR1 SGHNT and CDR2 YENEEA. CDR3 loop: CASSPGPGTGDTEAFF. The DNA for the CDR3 is TGTGCCAGCAGCCCGGGCCCCGGGACAGGGGACACTGAAGCTTTCTTT.